The next 27 T cell receptor beta chains were all read from a single sample in a study of graft-versus-host responses after intestinal transplantation. Sequenced by immunoSEQ multiplex PCR; TCRdb stores in-frame clones only, minus some. The sample lists roughly 110,000 clones; 87% were seen once. No antigen has been identified for these receptors. The sequences come from unstimulated CD4+ T cells sorted from spleen or lymph node cells, collected before transplant. Receptor source: a human donor who was the organ donor for an intestinal transplant.

The chain couples TRBV10-3 to TRBJ1-4, with 8 positions matching TRBD1. Looked up from germline, CDR1 is ENHRY and CDR2 is SYGVKD. Trimming removed 0 bases from V and 8 bases from J; junction bases left unmatched: 2. The CDR3 extends over 14 amino acids. DNA of the CDR3: TGTGCCATCAGTGAGTCCAGGGGGCGCGAAAAACTGTTTTTT. The encoded protein is CAISESRGREKLFF.

The rearrangement links TRBV5-1 to TRBJ2-7; possibly TRBD2 for D (5 bases). Germline loops: CDR1 SGHRS, CDR2 YFSETQ. CDR3 length: 19 residues. Trimming shortened V by 0 bases and J by 1 base, and 23 bases separated the two germline ends. The CDR3 spells CASSLVVLFGVGTSYEQYF. The CDR3 DNA is TGCGCCAGCAGCTTGGTGGTTCTGTTCGGGGTTGGTACGTCCTACGAGCAGTACTTC.

The gene calls are TRBV19 and TRBJ2-3; D is perhaps TRBD1 (6 bases). The V gene lost 3 bases and the J gene lost 2 bases, with 6 bases spanning the gap. The CDR3 sequence is 13 residues long. The V gene's germline CDR1 is LNHDA and CDR2 SQIVND (reference sequence). The CDR3 loop reads CASSMGHTDTQYF. As DNA, the CDR3 is TGTGCCAGTAGTATGGGACACACAGATACGCAGTATTTT.

This clone is a singleton in its sample. This chain links TRBV28 with TRBJ2-3; a possible D gene is TRBD2 (6 bases). The V and J ends lost 2 bases and 2 bases respectively, with 14 bases between them. Looked up from germline, CDR1 is MDHEN and CDR2 is SYDVKM. CDR3 size: 16 residues. The CDR3 here is CASSLNTGLYTDTQYF. The DNA of the CDR3 is TGTGCCAGCAGTTTAAACACGGGACTCTACACAGATACGCAGTATTTT.

The J gene is TRBJ1-4, the V gene TRBV29-1; no clear D gene. The CDR3 is made up of 14 amino acids. V lost 5 bases and J 8 bases, leaving 18 bases between the germline ends. From germline, CDR1 is SQVTM and CDR2 ANQGSEA. DNA of the CDR3: TGCAGCGTTCAAAGAACGGGCCGTCGGGAAAAACTGTTTTTT. This gives the protein CSVQRTGRREKLFF. Using reference TRBV29-1 and TRBJ1-4 for the parts outside the CDR3, the full variable domain is SAVISQKPSRDICQRGTSLTIQCQVDSQVTMMFWYRQQPGQSLTLIATANQGSEATYESGFVIDKFPISRPNLTFSTLTVSNMSPEDSSIYLCSVQRTGRREKLFFGSGTQLSVL.

V gene TRBV6-6 combines with J gene TRBJ1-3; D uncertain. Germline CDR1 is MNHNY and CDR2 is SVGAGI (reference sequence). Trimming removed 0 bases from V and 0 bases from J, with 6 bases in between. The CDR3 contains 15 residues. The CDR3 region is CASSYSAGSGNTIYF. CDR3 bases: TGTGCCAGCAGTTACTCTGCGGGCTCTGGAAACACCATATATTTT.

This chain links TRBV5-1 with TRBJ2-5; 8 bases line up with TRBD1. The DNA end favors TRBJ2-7, so the J call may be wrong. The CDR3 spans 13 residues. The germline gives CDR1 SGHRS, CDR2 YFSETQ. CDR3 nucleotides: TGCGCCAGCAGCTTTAATACAGGGGGCGAGCAGTACTTC. It codes for CASSFNTGGEQYF.

The V gene is TRBV18, the J gene TRBJ2-5; D is possibly TRBD1 (5 bases). V was trimmed by 3 bases and J by 2 bases, leaving 13 bases between them. Germline CDR1 is KGHSH and CDR2 is LQKENI. CDR3 size: 15 residues. In DNA, the CDR3 is TGTGCCAGCTCACCCTATTTACAGGTACAAGAGACCCAGTACTTC. It specifies CASSPYLQVQETQYF.

As for this clone: Other DNA sequences in this specimen translate into the identical CDR3. The chain combines TRBV5-6 with TRBJ2-5; D not resolved. The CDR3 spans 12 residues. V was pared by 2 bases and J by 4 bases, with 6 bases between. Germline V CDR1 and CDR2: SGHDT, YYEEEE. The chain's CDR3 is CASSLRRETQYF. CDR3 DNA: TGTGCCAGCAGCTTACGTCGAGAGACCCAGTACTTC.

The V and J genes are TRBV5-1 and TRBJ2-5; perhaps TRBD2 as D (5 bases). The V end was cut by 5 bases, the J end by 5 bases, with 13 bases between. The length of the CDR3 is 13 residues. Germline values: CDR1 SGHRS, CDR2 YFSETQ. The CDR3 loop is CASRLTRRETQYF. The DNA for the CDR3 is TGCGCCAGCAGACTTACTAGAAGGGAGACCCAGTACTTC.

This clone was counted only a few times. This chain connects TRBV27 to TRBJ2-2, with D tentatively TRBD1 (5 bases). This CDR3 is built from 15 residues. V dropped 3 bases and J dropped 3 bases, with 11 bases sitting between them. The germline V gene encodes CDR1 MNHEY and CDR2 SMNVEV (reference sequence). The CDR3: CASSLGQAYTGELFF. The DNA of the CDR3 is TGTGCCAGCAGTTTGGGGCAGGCCTACACCGGGGAGCTGTTTTTT.

This clone appeared once. The chain couples TRBV18 to TRBJ2-2, with D maybe TRBD1 (6 bases). Germline V gene sequence: CDR1 KGHSH, CDR2 LQKENI. Trimming took off 3 bases at V and 7 bases at J, with 15 bases between the two ends. This CDR3 region has 15 residues. CDR3 nucleotides: TGTGCCAGCTCACCCGCAGGGGTTGACGGCGGGGAGCTGTTTTTT. Encoded protein: CASSPAGVDGGELFF. The entire variable domain, with the rest obtained from reference TRBV18 and TRBJ2-2, is as follows: NAGVMQNPRHLVRRRGQEARLRCSPMKGHSHVYWYRQLPEEGLKFMVYLQKENIIDESGMPKERFSAEFPKEGPSILRIQQVVRGDSAAYFCASSPAGVDGGELFFGEGSRLTVL.

The chain joins TRBV2 to TRBJ2-3, with TRBD2 as a possible D gene (5 bases). Germline V CDR1 and CDR2: SNHLY, FYNNEI. V was cut by 5 bases and J by 0 bases, with 9 bases left in between. This CDR3 spans 14 amino acids. The CDR3 DNA is TGTGCCAGCAGTACGGGATTTAGCACAGATACGCAGTATTTT. Translating gives CASSTGFSTDTQYF.

In this sample, this clone turned up a few times. The chain links TRBV27 to TRBJ1-1; possibly TRBD1 for D (6 bases). The CDR3 runs to 16 residues. V dropped 1 base and J dropped 4 bases, with 16 bases sitting between them. Germline V gene lookup returns CDR1 MNHEY and CDR2 SMNVEV (reference sequence). This CDR3 reads CASSLLRGQTGTEAFF. In DNA, the CDR3 is TGTGCCAGCAGTTTATTGCGGGGACAAACGGGCACTGAAGCTTTCTTT.

The chain has TRBV5-5 and TRBJ1-1; the D is unclear. Trimming pared 5 bases from V and 0 bases from J, leaving 11 bases between. The CDR3 covers 14 residues. The germline V gene encodes CDR1 SGHKS and CDR2 YYEKEE (reference sequence). The CDR3 DNA is TGTGCCAGCAGTTTCAGATCCCTGAACACTGAAGCTTTCTTT. Amino acid sequence: CASSFRSLNTEAFF.

The V gene is TRBV29-1, the J gene TRBJ2-3; possibly TRBD2 for D (5 bases). V lost 7 bases to trimming and J lost 6 bases, with 20 bases between them. Germline V CDR1 and CDR2: SQVTM, ANQGSEA. This CDR3 is built from 14 residues. The CDR3 coding sequence is TGCAGCGCGGGAAGGCGGCTCAATAGGGATACGCAGTATTTT. Translating gives CSAGRRLNRDTQYF.

This clone was seen a single time. V usage is TRBV20-1 and J usage is TRBJ2-1, with D uncertain. V lost 3 bases and J 9 bases, leaving 9 bases between the germline ends. This CDR3 comprises 11 residues. The germline CDR1 and CDR2 sequences are DFQATT and SNEGSKA (reference sequence). The CDR3 protein is CSARGLPEQFF. CDR3 nucleotide sequence: TGCAGTGCTAGGGGTCTGCCTGAGCAGTTCTTC.

V usage is TRBV6-1 and J usage is TRBJ1-2, with TRBD1 matching over 10 bases. Unmatched junction bases numbered 11, after V lost 2 bases and J lost 5 bases. The CDR3 extends over 17 amino acids. The germline V gene encodes CDR1 MNHNS and CDR2 SASEGT. The CDR3 loop is CASSESYLTGGAYGYTF. The CDR3 DNA sequence: TGTGCCAGCAGTGAAAGCTACCTGACAGGGGGCGCTTATGGCTACACCTTC.

V gene TRBV7-2 combines with J gene TRBJ1-3; D remains unclear. Looked up from germline, CDR1 is SGHTA and CDR2 is FQGNSA. The CDR3 loop spans 13 amino acids. The V end lost 6 bases, the J end lost 1 base, and 7 bases lay between the germline ends. The CDR3 DNA reads TGTGCCAGCAGTTCCGATTCTGGAAACACCATATATTTT. It specifies CASSSDSGNTIYF.

This clone appeared a few times. The rearrangement links TRBV30 to TRBJ2-1; 7 nucleotides match TRBD2. V gave up 2 bases and J gave up 11 bases; unmatched junction bases: 15. The V gene's germline CDR1 is GTSNPN and CDR2 SVGIG (reference sequence). The CDR3 loop spans 15 amino acids. As DNA, the CDR3 is TGTGCCTGGAGTCCAGACCCTGGGGGGGGGATTCAGCAGTTCTTC. Its translation is CAWSPDPGGGIQQFF.

CDR3 protein: CASSFPGTPNTEAFF. In DNA form, the CDR3 reads TGCGCCAGCAGCTTTCCCGGGACACCGAACACTGAAGCTTTCTTT. The J gene is TRBJ1-1, the V gene TRBV5-1, with D maybe TRBD1 (6 bases). The V end lost 2 bases, the J end lost 1 base, and 12 bases lay between the germline ends. Germline V gene lookup returns CDR1 SGHRS and CDR2 YFSETQ. The CDR3 is made up of 15 amino acids.

V gene TRBV4-1 combines with J gene TRBJ2-3; D possibly corresponds to TRBD2 (6 bases). The CDR3 runs to 16 residues. Deletions cut 3 bases from V and 4 bases from J, with 17 bases between. Germline CDR1 MGHRA, CDR2 YSYEKL. This CDR3 is CASSHPGLDFPDTQYF. The CDR3 DNA reads as TGCGCCAGCAGCCATCCGGGACTCGACTTCCCAGATACGCAGTATTTT.

This chain connects TRBV11-2 to TRBJ1-1; no firm D call. Germline V gives CDR1 SGHAT, CDR2 FQNNGV. The CDR3 length is 15 residues. With 6 bases removed from V and 2 bases from J, the gap between germline ends came to 16 bases. The CDR3 is CASRALRPLNTEAFF. The CDR3 DNA reads TGTGCCAGCAGGGCCCTGAGGCCCTTAAACACTGAAGCTTTCTTT. Full variable domain (missing parts from reference TRBV11-2 and TRBJ1-1): EAGVAQSPRYKIIEKRQSVAFWCNPISGHATLYWYQQILGQGPKLLIQFQNNGVVDDSQLPKDRFSAERLKGVDSTLKIQPAKLEDSAVYLCASRALRPLNTEAFFGQGTRLTVV.

This clone has a single count. This chain links TRBV11-2 with TRBJ2-7, with D perhaps TRBD1 or TRBD2 (5 bases each). The germline CDR1 and CDR2 sequences are SGHAT and FQNNGV. With 2 bases removed from V and 1 base from J, the gap between germline ends came to 12 bases. CDR3 length: 15 amino acids. The CDR3 here is CASSLYRDPSYEQYF. The CDR3 region has the DNA TGTGCCAGCAGCTTATACCGGGACCCTTCCTACGAGCAGTACTTC. Full variable domain (remainder filled in from reference TRBV11-2 and TRBJ2-7): EAGVAQSPRYKIIEKRQSVAFWCNPISGHATLYWYQQILGQGPKLLIQFQNNGVVDDSQLPKDRFSAERLKGVDSTLKIQPAKLEDSAVYLCASSLYRDPSYEQYFGPGTRLTVT.

The chain combines TRBV7-3 with TRBJ2-5, with no clear D. The CDR3 length is 13 residues. The V end was cut by 3 bases, the J end by 4 bases, with 9 bases between. Germline V gene sequence: CDR1 SGHTA, CDR2 FQGTGA. CDR3 in amino acids: CASSFSSGETQYF. As DNA, the CDR3 is TGTGCCAGCAGCTTTAGCTCGGGAGAGACCCAGTACTTC.

The chain couples TRBV18 to TRBJ1-1; no reliable D call. Germline V CDR1 and CDR2: KGHSH, LQKENI. The CDR3 spans 15 residues. V shed 3 bases and J shed 3 bases, with 14 bases lying between them. The CDR3 nucleotides read TGTGCCAGCTCACCGGACCTATATCACGACACTGAAGCTTTCTTT. It encodes CASSPDLYHDTEAFF.

This clone was seen more than once but under ten times. The rearrangement links TRBV30 to TRBJ1-5; D remains unclear. The length of the CDR3 is 14 residues. Germline V gene data show CDR1 as GTSNPN and CDR2 as SVGIG (reference sequence). Trimming cost V 5 bases and J 6 bases, with 17 bases left between them. The CDR3 is CAWGSGRLGQPQHF. CDR3 bases: TGTGCCTGGGGTTCCGGGAGATTGGGTCAGCCCCAGCATTTT.